The sequence of this T cell receptor beta chain was determined in a study of cytomegalovirus exposure and HLA in healthy donors. Study results and limitations: Later, TCR association rates were found to vary by HLA locus, highest for DRB1 and lowest for HLA-C. Most of the TCR beta V segments (in an earlier analysis) were productive either about 87% or about 30% of the time.

The PCR contained 60 Vbeta and 13 Jbeta primers. Measured with immunoSEQ multiplex PCR; TCRdb has only the in-frame clones, and not every one. The sample comprises 250,000 to 350,000 clones, roughly 89% of which are singletons, and more than 2% rests with the top ten. There are 11 residues in the CDR3. Germline V lookup: CDR1 SNHLY, CDR2 FYNNEI. Trimming removed 5 bases from V and 2 bases from J, with 2 bases in between. A remark on this clone: The antigen remains undetermined.

The V gene is TRBV2, the J gene TRBJ2-3; D is ambiguous. Sequencing was done on a sample of PBMCs. The source of this sequence is a young woman in good health and CMV-seronegative. CDR3 protein: CASSHTDTQYF. The CDR3 DNA reads as TGTGCCAGCAGTCACACAGATACGCAGTATTTT.